The source of this T cell receptor (beta chain) is a study of shared clonotypes between healthy human individuals. Replicate PCRs for sorted subsets used approximately 220 ng DNA; this equaled 25,000 to 30,000 T cell genomes. Sequenced by immunoSEQ multiplex PCR; TCRdb stores in-frame clones only, minus some. The sample contains around 2.5 million clones, more than 85% of which appear only once. The CDR3 is 15 amino acids. V shed 2 bases, J shed 6 bases, and the junction held 2 bases outside the gene matches. Germline assignment: CDR1 SNHLY and CDR2 FYNNEI. The chain carries TRBV2 and TRBJ2-1; 12 bases match TRBD2. The TCR comes from a man aged 18 to 29 in good health. Some clones in this sample may be carry-over from other donors' samples. Source material: naive CD4+ T cells from PBMCs. Subset denoted: CD45RA+ positively selected. The DNA for the CDR3 is TGTGCCAGCAGTGAAAAGGGACTAGCGGGCAATGAGCAGTTCTTC. Amino acid sequence: CASSEKGLAGNEQFF. Complete variable domain (other parts from reference TRBV2 and TRBJ2-1): EPEVTQTPSHQVTQMGQEVILRCVPISNHLYFYWYRQILGQKVEFLVSFYNNEISEKSEIFDDQFSVERPDGSNFTLKIRSTKLEDSAMYFCASSEKGLAGNEQFFGPGTRLTVL.